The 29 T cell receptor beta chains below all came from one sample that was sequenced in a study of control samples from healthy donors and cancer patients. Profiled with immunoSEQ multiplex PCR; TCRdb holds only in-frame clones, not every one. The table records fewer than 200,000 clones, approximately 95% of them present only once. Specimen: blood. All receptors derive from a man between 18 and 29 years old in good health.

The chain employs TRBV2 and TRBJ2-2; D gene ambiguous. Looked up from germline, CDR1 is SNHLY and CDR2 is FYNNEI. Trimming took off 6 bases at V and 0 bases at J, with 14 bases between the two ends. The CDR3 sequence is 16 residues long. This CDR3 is CASRDRAKSNTGELFF. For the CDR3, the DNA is TGTGCCAGCAGGGACCGAGCCAAATCGAACACCGGGGAGCTGTTTTTT. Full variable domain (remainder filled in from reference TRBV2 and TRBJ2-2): EPEVTQTPSHQVTQMGQEVILRCVPISNHLYFYWYRQILGQKVEFLVSFYNNEISEKSEIFDDQFSVERPDGSNFTLKIRSTKLEDSAMYFCASRDRAKSNTGELFFGEGSRLTVL.

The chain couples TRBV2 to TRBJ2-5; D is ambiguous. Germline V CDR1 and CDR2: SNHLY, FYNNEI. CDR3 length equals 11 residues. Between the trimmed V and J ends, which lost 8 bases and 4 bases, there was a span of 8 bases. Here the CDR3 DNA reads TGTGCCAGCTCTAAGGGAGAGACCCAGTACTTC. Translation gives CASSKGETQYF.

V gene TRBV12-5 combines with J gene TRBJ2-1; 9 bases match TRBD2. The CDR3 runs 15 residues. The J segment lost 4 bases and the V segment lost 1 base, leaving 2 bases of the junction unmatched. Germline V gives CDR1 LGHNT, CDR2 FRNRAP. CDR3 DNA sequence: TGTGCTAGTGGTTTGGGCGGGGGGGAATACAATGAGCAGTTCTTC. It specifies CASGLGGGEYNEQFF.

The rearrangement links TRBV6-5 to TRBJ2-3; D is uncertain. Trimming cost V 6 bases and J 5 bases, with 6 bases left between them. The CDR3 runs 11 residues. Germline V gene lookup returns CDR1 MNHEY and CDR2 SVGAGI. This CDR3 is CASRGQDTQYF. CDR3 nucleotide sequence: TGTGCCAGCAGGGGTCAAGATACGCAGTATTTT.

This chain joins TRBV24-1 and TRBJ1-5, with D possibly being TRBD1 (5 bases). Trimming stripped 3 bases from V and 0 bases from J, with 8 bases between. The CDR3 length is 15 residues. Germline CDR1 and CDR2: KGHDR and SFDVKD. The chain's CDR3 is CATSDVTVSNQPQHF. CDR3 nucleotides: TGTGCCACCAGTGATGTGACAGTTAGCAATCAGCCCCAGCATTTT.

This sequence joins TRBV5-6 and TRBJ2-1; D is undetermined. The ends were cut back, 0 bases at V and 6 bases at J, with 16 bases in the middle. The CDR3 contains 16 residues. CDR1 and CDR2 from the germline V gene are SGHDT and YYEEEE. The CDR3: CASSLDGLTVGNEQFF. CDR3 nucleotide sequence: TGTGCCAGCAGCTTGGACGGGTTAACGGTCGGCAATGAGCAGTTCTTC.

CDR3: CATSRDQGNSPLHF. CDR3 sequence (DNA): TGTGCCACCAGCAGAGATCAGGGCAATTCACCCCTCCACTTT. The genes are TRBV15 and TRBJ1-6; weak D call: TRBD1 (5 bases). Trimming shortened V by 0 bases and J by 7 bases, and 7 bases separated the two germline ends. Germline V CDR1 and CDR2: LNHNV, YYDKDF (reference sequence). This CDR3 is 14 amino acids long.

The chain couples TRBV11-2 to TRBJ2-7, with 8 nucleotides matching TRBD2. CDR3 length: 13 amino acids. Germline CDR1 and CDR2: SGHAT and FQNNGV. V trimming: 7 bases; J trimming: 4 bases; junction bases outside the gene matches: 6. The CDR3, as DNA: TGTGCCAGCAAATCGGGGGGGCCGTACGAGCAGTACTTC. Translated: CASKSGGPYEQYF.

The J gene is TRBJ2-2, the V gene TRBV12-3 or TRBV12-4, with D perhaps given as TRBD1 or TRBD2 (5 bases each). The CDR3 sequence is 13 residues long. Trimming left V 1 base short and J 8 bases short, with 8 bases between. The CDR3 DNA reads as TGTGCCAGCAGTTTAGGGGGGAAAGGGGAGCTGTTTTTT. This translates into CASSLGGKGELFF.

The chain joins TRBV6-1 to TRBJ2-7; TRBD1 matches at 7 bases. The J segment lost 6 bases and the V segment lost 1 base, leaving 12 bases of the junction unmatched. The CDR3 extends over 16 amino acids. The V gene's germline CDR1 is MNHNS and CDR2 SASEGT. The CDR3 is CASSEGPAGTAAEQYF. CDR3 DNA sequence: TGTGCCAGCAGTGAAGGTCCGGCAGGGACAGCCGCCGAGCAGTACTTC.

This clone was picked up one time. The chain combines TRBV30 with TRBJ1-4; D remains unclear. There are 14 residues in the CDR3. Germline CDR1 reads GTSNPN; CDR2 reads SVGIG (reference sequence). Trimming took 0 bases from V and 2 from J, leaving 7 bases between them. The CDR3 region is CAWSVGLTNEKLFF. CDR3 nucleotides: TGTGCCTGGAGTGTAGGACTCACTAATGAAAAACTGTTTTTT.

CDR3 loop: CATQDRSSYEQYF. The CDR3 nucleotides are TGTGCCACCCAGGATCGGAGCTCCTACGAGCAGTACTTC. V is TRBV5-4 and J is TRBJ2-7, with unresolved D. Germline loops: CDR1 SGHNT, CDR2 YYREEE (reference sequence). CDR3 size: 13 residues. The V gene lost 9 bases and the J gene lost 0 bases, with 13 bases spanning the gap. The variable domain in full, with the rest retrieved from reference TRBV5-4 and TRBJ2-7, is ETGVTQSPTHLIKTRGQQVTLRCSSQSGHNTVSWYQQALGQGPQFIFQYYREEENGRGNFPPRFSGLQFPNYSSELNVNALELDDSALYLCATQDRSSYEQYFGPGTRLTVT.

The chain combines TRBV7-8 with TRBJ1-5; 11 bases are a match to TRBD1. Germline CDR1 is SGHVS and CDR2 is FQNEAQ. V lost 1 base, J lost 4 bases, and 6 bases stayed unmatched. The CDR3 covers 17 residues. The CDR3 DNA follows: TGTGCCAGCAGCTTAGGGACAGGGGGCGGGGGGAATCAGCCCCAGCATTTT. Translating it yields CASSLGTGGGGNQPQHF.

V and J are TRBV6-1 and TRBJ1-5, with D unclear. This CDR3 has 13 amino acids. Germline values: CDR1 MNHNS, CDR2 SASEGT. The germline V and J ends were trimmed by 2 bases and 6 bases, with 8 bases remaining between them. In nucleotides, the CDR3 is TGTGCCAGCAGTGAAACCAGGTCTCAGCCCCAGCATTTT. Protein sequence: CASSETRSQPQHF.

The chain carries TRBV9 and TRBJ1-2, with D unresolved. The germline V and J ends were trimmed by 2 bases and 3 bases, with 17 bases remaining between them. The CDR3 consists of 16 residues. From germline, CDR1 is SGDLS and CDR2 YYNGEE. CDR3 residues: CASSVGPHLGHYGYTF. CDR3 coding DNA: TGTGCCAGCAGCGTCGGACCACATCTCGGTCACTATGGCTACACCTTC.

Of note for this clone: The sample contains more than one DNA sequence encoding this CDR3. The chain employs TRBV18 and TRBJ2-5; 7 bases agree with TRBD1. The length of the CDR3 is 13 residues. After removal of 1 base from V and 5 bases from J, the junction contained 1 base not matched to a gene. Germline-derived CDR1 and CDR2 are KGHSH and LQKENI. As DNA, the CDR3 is TGTGCCAGCTCACCACAGGGGGCGGAGACCCAGTACTTC. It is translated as CASSPQGAETQYF.

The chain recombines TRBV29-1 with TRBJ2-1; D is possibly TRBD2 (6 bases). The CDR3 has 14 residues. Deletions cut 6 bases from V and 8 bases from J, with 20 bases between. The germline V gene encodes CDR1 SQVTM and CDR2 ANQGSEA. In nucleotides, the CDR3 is TGCAGCGTGGGCCTGAAAGGGGAGGTCGATGAGCAGTTCTTC. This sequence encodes CSVGLKGEVDEQFF.

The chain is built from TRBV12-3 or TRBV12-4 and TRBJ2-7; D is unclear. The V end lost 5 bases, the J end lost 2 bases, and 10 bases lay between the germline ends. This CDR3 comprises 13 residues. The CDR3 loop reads CASSLSKTYEQYF. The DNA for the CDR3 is TGTGCCAGCAGTCTTAGTAAAACCTACGAGCAGTACTTC.

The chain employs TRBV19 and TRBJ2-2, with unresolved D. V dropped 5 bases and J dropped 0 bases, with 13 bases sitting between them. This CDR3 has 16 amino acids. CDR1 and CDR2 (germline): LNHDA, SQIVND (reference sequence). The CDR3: CASSSRPHTNTGELFF. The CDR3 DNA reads TGTGCCAGTAGTTCGCGACCTCATACGAACACCGGGGAGCTGTTTTTT.

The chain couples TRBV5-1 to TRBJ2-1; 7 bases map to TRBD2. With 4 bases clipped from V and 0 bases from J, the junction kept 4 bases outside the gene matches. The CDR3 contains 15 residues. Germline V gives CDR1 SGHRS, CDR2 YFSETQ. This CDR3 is CASSGGGASYNEQFF. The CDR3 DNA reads TGCGCCAGCAGCGGGGGAGGGGCCTCCTACAATGAGCAGTTCTTC.

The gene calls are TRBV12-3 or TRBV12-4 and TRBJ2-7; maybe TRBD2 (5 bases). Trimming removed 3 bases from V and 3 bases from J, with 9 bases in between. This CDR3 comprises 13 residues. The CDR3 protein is CASSLLANYEQYF. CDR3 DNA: TGTGCCAGCAGTTTGCTAGCAAACTACGAGCAGTACTTC.

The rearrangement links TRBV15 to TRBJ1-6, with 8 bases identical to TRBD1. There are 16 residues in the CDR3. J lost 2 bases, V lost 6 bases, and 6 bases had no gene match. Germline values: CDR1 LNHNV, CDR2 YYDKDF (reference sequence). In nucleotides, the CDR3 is TGTGCCACCAGTCCAGGGGGCAAGACCTATAATTCACCCCTCCACTTT. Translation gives CATSPGGKTYNSPLHF.

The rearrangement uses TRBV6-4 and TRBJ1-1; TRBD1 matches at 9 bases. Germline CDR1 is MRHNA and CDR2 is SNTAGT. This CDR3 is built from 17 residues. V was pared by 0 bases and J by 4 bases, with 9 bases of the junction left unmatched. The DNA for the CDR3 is TGTGCCAGCAGTGACTCGAGTGCGACAGGGGGGGGCACTGAAGCTTTCTTT. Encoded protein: CASSDSSATGGGTEAFF.

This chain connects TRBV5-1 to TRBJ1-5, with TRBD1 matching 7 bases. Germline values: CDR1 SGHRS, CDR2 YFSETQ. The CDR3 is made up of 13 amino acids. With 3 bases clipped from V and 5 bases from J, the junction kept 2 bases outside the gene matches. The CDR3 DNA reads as TGCGCCAGCAGCTCCACAGGGGATCAGCCCCAGCATTTT. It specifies CASSSTGDQPQHF. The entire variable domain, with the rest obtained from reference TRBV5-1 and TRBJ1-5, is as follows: KAGVTQTPRYLIKTRGQQVTLSCSPISGHRSVSWYQQTPGQGLQFLFEYFSETQRNKGNFPGRFSGRQFSNSRSEMNVSTLELGDSALYLCASSSTGDQPQHFGDGTRLSIL.

CDR3 DNA sequence: TGTGCCATAACTCCCAGGGGGGACTATGGCTACACCTTC. It is translated as CAITPRGDYGYTF. The rearrangement links TRBV2 to TRBJ1-2, with 7 bases matching TRBD1. This CDR3 region has 13 residues. Trimming removed 10 bases from V and 3 bases from J; junction bases left unmatched: 8. Germline-derived CDR1 and CDR2 are SNHLY and FYNNEI. The whole variable domain, remainder taken from reference TRBV2 and TRBJ1-2, is EPEVTQTPSHQVTQMGQEVILRCVPISNHLYFYWYRQILGQKVEFLVSFYNNEISEKSEIFDDQFSVERPDGSNFTLKIRSTKLEDSAMYFCAITPRGDYGYTFGSGTRLTVV.

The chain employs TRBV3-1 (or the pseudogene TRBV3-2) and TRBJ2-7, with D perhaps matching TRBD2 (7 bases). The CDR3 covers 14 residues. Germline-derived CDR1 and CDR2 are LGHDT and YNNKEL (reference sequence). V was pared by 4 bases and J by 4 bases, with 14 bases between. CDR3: CASSRGGNAYEQYF. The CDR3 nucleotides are TGTGCCAGCAGCCGGGGGGGCAACGCGTACGAGCAGTACTTC.

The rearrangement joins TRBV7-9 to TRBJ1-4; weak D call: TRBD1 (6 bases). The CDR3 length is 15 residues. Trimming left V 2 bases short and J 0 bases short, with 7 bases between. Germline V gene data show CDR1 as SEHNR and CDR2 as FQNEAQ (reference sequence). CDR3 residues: CASSLTGTTNEKLFF. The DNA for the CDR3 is TGTGCCAGCAGCTTAACAGGGACAACTAATGAAAAACTGTTTTTT.

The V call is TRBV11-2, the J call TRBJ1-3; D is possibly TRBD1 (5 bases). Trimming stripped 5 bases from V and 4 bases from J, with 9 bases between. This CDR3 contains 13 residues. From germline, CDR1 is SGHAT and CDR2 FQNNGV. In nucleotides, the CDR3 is TGTGCCAGCAGCCCCTGGGGGGGAAACACCATATATTTT. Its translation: CASSPWGGNTIYF.

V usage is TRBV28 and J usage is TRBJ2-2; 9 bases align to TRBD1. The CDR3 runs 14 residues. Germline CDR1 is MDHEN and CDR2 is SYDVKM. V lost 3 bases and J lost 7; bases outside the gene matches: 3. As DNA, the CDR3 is TGTGCCAGCAGTTTGGGACAGGGAAGCGGGGAGCTGTTTTTT. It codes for CASSLGQGSGELFF.